The rows below give T cell receptor beta chains drawn from one sample of a study of cytomegalovirus exposure and HLA in healthy donors. The method was immunoSEQ multiplex PCR; TCRdb's version includes in-frame clones alone and lacks a portion of them. The sample consists of 200,000 or so clones, roughly four fifths of them appearing once. The sample consisted of PBMCs. The receptor source for this set is a woman aged 50 to 60 in good health and CMV-seropositive. The CDR3 runs from the conserved cysteine through the conserved F or W. A D gene is named only where the DNA matches it firmly. Not all rows give a size; the values are once, few, many and, for expanded clones, a class.

TRBJ1-5 TRBD1 TRBV29-1 . CSVLDRGRNQPQHF TGCAGCGTTCTGGACAGGGGGCGGAATCAGCCCCAGCATTTT
TRBJ2-7 . TRBV28 few CASRENRDTEQYF TGTGCCAGCAGAGAAAACCGGGACACCGAGCAGTACTTC
TRBJ1-4 TRBD1 TRBV7-2 . CASSLGPVGQDHEKLFF TGTGCCAGCAGCTTAGGCCCAGTGGGACAGGATCATGAAAAACTGTTTTTT
TRBJ1-5 . TRBV2 once CASRYMGNQPQHF TGTGCCAGCAGATACATGGGCAATCAGCCCCAGCATTTT
TRBJ2-7 . TRBV7-2 . CASSLEPPPSSYEQYF TGTGCCAGCAGCCTAGAGCCCCCCCCAAGCTCCTACGAGCAGTACTTC
TRBJ2-7 . TRBV2 . CASKVGWSYEQYF TGTGCCAGCAAAGTGGGCTGGTCCTACGAGCAGTACTTC
TRBJ1-4 . TRBV28 . CASSMGGGGNEKLFF TGTGCCAGTTCGATGGGGGGTGGCGGTAATGAAAAACTGTTTTTT
TRBJ1-1 TRBD1 TRBV15 once CATSRGSGTGGLMNTEAFF TGTGCCACCAGCAGAGGGTCCGGGACAGGGGGTTTAATGAACACTGAAGCTTTCTTT
TRBJ2-6 . TRBV7-2 once CASSARPGWMTGANVLTF TGTGCCAGCAGCGCCCGACCGGGATGGATGACAGGGGCCAACGTCCTGACTTTC
TRBJ2-1 . TRBV14 . CASSHSGTRNEQFF TGTGCCAGCAGCCACTCAGGTACGCGCAATGAGCAGTTCTTC
TRBJ1-2 . TRBV6-5 . CASSYGGIDGYTF TGTGCCAGCAGTTACGGAGGAATTGATGGCTACACCTTC
TRBJ1-1 . TRBV6-5 once CASSSSRAAEAFF TGTGCCAGCAGTTCGTCCAGGGCTGCTGAAGCTTTCTTT
TRBJ1-1 . TRBV29-1 . CSVARGTEAFF TGCAGCGTGGCCCGGGGGACTGAAGCTTTCTTT
TRBJ1-3 . TRBV7-9 . CASSLDGGLLSGNTIYF TGTGCCAGCAGCTTGGACGGGGGACTCCTCTCTGGAAACACCATATATTTT
TRBJ1-6 TRBD1 TRBV5-4 . CASSSTQGSSYNSPLHF TGTGCCAGCAGCTCAACACAGGGGAGCTCCTATAATTCACCCCTCCACTTT
TRBJ1-1 . TRBV6-5 . CASSYSVNTEAFF TGTGCCAGCAGTTATTCCGTGAACACTGAAGCTTTCTTT
TRBJ2-2 . TRBV9 . CASRRQQNTGELFF TGTGCCAGCAGAAGACAGCAGAACACCGGGGAGCTGTTTTTT
TRBJ2-7 . TRBV6-4 few CASKYRDEQYF TGTGCCAGCAAGTACAGGGACGAGCAGTACTTC
TRBJ2-1 TRBD2 TRBV6-5 . CASSGLAGAYNEQFF TGTGCCAGCAGTGGCCTAGCGGGAGCCTACAATGAGCAGTTCTTC
TRBJ2-7 . TRBV28 . CASSSPGVDDEQYF TGTGCCAGCAGTTCTCCGGGGGTGGACGACGAGCAGTACTTC
TRBJ2-2 TRBD1 TRBV5-1 . CASSLQGAYTGELFF TGCGCCAGCAGCTTACAGGGGGCCTACACCGGGGAGCTGTTTTTT
TRBJ2-6 . TRBV10-1 . CASSAGAGANVLTF TGCGCCAGCAGTGCAGGGGCTGGGGCCAACGTCCTGACTTTC
TRBJ2-1 . TRBV5-8 . CASSPLGGAGNEQFF TGTGCCAGCAGCCCCTTGGGGGGGGCGGGGAATGAGCAGTTCTTC